These 13 T cell receptor beta chains were sequenced from one sample in a study of OX40 agonist ivuxolimab in advanced cancers. Repertoires were generated with immunoSEQ multiplex PCR, while TCRdb's copy carries only in-frame clones and drops some. The table has under 85,000 clones, roughly 86% seen once; the top ten hold approximately 8%. The specimen comprised CD4+ or CD8+ T cells sorted from blood, sampled in a trial of the OX40 agonist ivuxolimab. These TCRs come from an adult with an advanced solid tumor such as melanoma, head and neck, liver or kidney cancer.

The chain employs TRBV7-8 and TRBJ2-7, with 10 bases aligning to TRBD2. CDR3 length equals 18 residues. Trimming took 0 bases from V and 3 from J; bases not matched to a gene: 11. Germline values: CDR1 SGHVS, CDR2 FQNEAQ. CDR3 loop: CASSLAKRGGLAYYEQYF. CDR3 sequence (DNA): TGTGCCAGCAGCTTAGCGAAGCGGGGGGGCCTCGCCTACTACGAGCAGTACTTC.

The V gene is TRBV19, the J gene TRBJ2-5; the D gene is possibly TRBD1 (6 bases). The length of the CDR3 is 13 residues. Germline V CDR1 and CDR2: LNHDA, SQIVND (reference sequence). Trimming stripped 6 bases from V and 7 bases from J, with 15 bases between. The CDR3 coding sequence is TGTGCCAGTAGCGTCCCTACAGGGAGGACCCAGTACTTC. Residues: CASSVPTGRTQYF.

The chain carries TRBV20-1 and TRBJ2-7, with D perhaps TRBD2 (6 bases). Germline V gene data show CDR1 as DFQATT and CDR2 as SNEGSKA (reference sequence). The CDR3 sequence is 11 residues long. V lost 6 bases and J 3 bases, leaving 9 bases between the germline ends. The CDR3 reads CSAGAGYEQYF. The DNA for the CDR3 is TGCAGTGCCGGAGCGGGCTACGAGCAGTACTTC.

J is TRBJ1-2 and V is TRBV6-6; D call uncertain. The CDR3 loop spans 13 amino acids. V was shortened by 2 bases and J by 6 bases, with 10 bases between the two germline ends. Germline V gives CDR1 MNHNY, CDR2 SVGAGI (reference sequence). The CDR3 sequence: CASSYTQSDGYTF. CDR3 nucleotides: TGTGCCAGCAGTTACACTCAATCAGATGGCTACACCTTC.

The chain uses TRBV6-5 and TRBJ2-7; no reliable D call. Germline loops: CDR1 MNHEY, CDR2 SVGAGI. This CDR3 contains 10 residues. Trimming cost V 7 bases and J 5 bases, with 6 bases left between them. CDR3: CASKWDEQYF. In nucleotides, the CDR3 is TGTGCCAGCAAGTGGGACGAGCAGTACTTC.

This rearrangement joins TRBV7-8 to TRBJ1-5; 9 positions agree with TRBD1. The CDR3 spans 15 residues. The trim removed 5 bases at V and 2 bases at J, leaving 4 bases unmatched. Germline CDR1 SGHVS, CDR2 FQNEAQ. The CDR3 bases are TGTGCCAGCAGCCTCCGGGACAGGGGCAATCAGCCCCAGCATTTT. Its protein is CASSLRDRGNQPQHF.

J is TRBJ1-6 and V is TRBV6-5, with D maybe TRBD1 (5 bases). V was shortened by 2 bases and J by 3 bases, with 8 bases between the two germline ends. The CDR3 totals 15 residues. Germline assignment: CDR1 MNHEY and CDR2 SVGAGI. The CDR3 coding sequence is TGTGCCAGCAGTTACGGTCAGGGCTATAATTCACCCCTCCACTTT. It codes for CASSYGQGYNSPLHF.

The chain combines TRBV6-6 with TRBJ1-3; TRBD1 is a possible D gene (6 bases). Germline CDR1 is MNHNY and CDR2 is SVGAGI (reference sequence). CDR3 length: 16 amino acids. V shed 6 bases and J shed 3 bases, with 18 bases lying between them. The CDR3 loop is CASSTGSGRVGNTIYF. CDR3 coding DNA: TGTGCCAGCAGCACAGGGAGCGGGAGGGTTGGAAACACCATATATTTT.

About this clone itself: No DNA is shown, since the ends of the CDR3 on it are uncertain; the CDR3 is the one TCRdb lists. This chain connects TRBV25-1 to TRBJ2-3; TRBD2 is the table's D call, not checked against the DNA. With termini counted, the CDR3 has 13 amino acids. Germline lookup yields CDR1 MGHDK and CDR2 SYGVNS. The CDR3 spells CASSAFGSDTQYF.

This clone was seen a single time. This chain uses TRBV28 with TRBJ1-1; 12 bases align to TRBD1. This CDR3 is built from 16 residues. The V and J ends lost 6 bases and 6 bases, in that order; junction bases with no gene match: 11. Germline V CDR1 and CDR2: MDHEN, SYDVKM. The CDR3 nucleotides read TGTGCCAGCAGACTATTAACCGGGACAGGGGGCTCTGAAGCTTTCTTT. Amino acids: CASRLLTGTGGSEAFF.

The J gene is TRBJ1-5, the V gene TRBV27, with a possible D match to TRBD1 (5 bases). The CDR3 is made up of 15 amino acids. The germline gives CDR1 MNHEY, CDR2 SMNVEV (reference sequence). The V gene lost 2 bases and the J gene lost 7 bases, with 15 bases spanning the gap. Here the CDR3 reads CASSLVGDRGQPQHF. In DNA form, the CDR3 reads TGTGCCAGCAGTTTAGTAGGGGATCGGGGCCAGCCCCAGCATTTT.

This chain connects TRBV15 to TRBJ1-3, with TRBD1 as a possible D gene (6 bases). The CDR3 is made up of 17 amino acids. V lost 3 bases and J lost 4, with 19 bases in between. Germline CDR1 and CDR2: LNHNV and YYDKDF (reference sequence). CDR3 loop: CATSRGGTGSGGNTIYF. In DNA form, the CDR3 reads TGTGCCACCAGCAGGGGCGGCACAGGGAGCGGAGGAAACACCATATATTTT.

Concerning this clone itself: This specimen includes other DNA sequences encoding the same CDR3. This chain connects TRBV6-1 to TRBJ1-5, with D hard to call. Germline V lookup: CDR1 MNHNS, CDR2 SASEGT. V lost 8 bases and J lost 2, with 7 bases in between. The CDR3 contains 12 residues. The CDR3 reads CASRTGNQPQHF. The DNA for the CDR3 is TGTGCCAGCCGGACGGGCAATCAGCCCCAGCATTTT.